This T cell receptor beta chain was retrieved from a study of a mutant IDH1 vaccine in newly diagnosed glioma. The time point: baseline, week 1 (first vaccination visit). Treatment of the sample: pre-vaccination baseline after standard-of-care therapy. TCRdb's copy holds only in-frame clones and misses some; the assay was immunoSEQ multiplex PCR. The data show roughly 38,000 clones, 92% seen once. In germline, CDR1 is MDHEN, CDR2 SYDVKM. CDR3 size: 14 residues. Deletions cut 8 bases from V and 0 bases from J, with 13 bases between. The sequence derives from a man between 18 and 29 years old with glioma. This sample comprised PBMCs, obtained from a glioma patient treated with radiotherapy, temozolomide or both. This sequence joins TRBV28 and TRBJ1-1; maybe TRBD1 (6 bases). The CDR3 reads CASATSGVNTEAFF. As DNA, the CDR3 is TGTGCCAGCGCGACCTCAGGGGTGAACACTGAAGCTTTCTTT.